One sample yielded the 8 T cell receptor beta chains listed below, sequenced in a study of molecular identifiers for immune sequencing clone quantification. TCRdb analysed the PCR reads with MiXCR anew, one entry per CDR3 protein. The sample has about half a million distinct CDR3 sequences, about a fifth seen once. Sequenced input: naive CD8+ T cells from blood, with Jurkat cell RNA spiked in. Subset in this sample: FACS-sorted CD8+CD4-CCR7+CD45RA+ naive T cells. Receptor source: a human donor in good health. Some libraries in this study had Jurkat cell RNA spiked in.

The V call is TRBV5-4, the J call TRBJ2-7; 11 bases align to TRBD1. This CDR3 region has 14 residues. The J segment lost 6 bases and the V segment lost 5 bases, leaving 7 bases of the junction unmatched. Germline V lookup: CDR1 SGHNT, CDR2 YYREEE (reference sequence). In DNA form, the CDR3 reads TGTGCCAGCAGTGCGGACAGGGGGCTCAGCGAGCAGTACTTC. Its protein product is CASSADRGLSEQYF.

J is TRBJ2-5 and V is TRBV7-3; tentative D call: TRBD2 (6 bases). The CDR3 extends over 17 amino acids. The V gene's germline CDR1 is SGHTA and CDR2 FQGTGA. V was shortened by 1 base and J by 0 bases, with 15 bases between the two germline ends. CDR3 coding DNA: TGTGCCAGCAGCTTAATTCGGAGAGCGGGCAACCAAGAGACCCAGTACTTC. This encodes CASSLIRRAGNQETQYF.

V gene TRBV6-5 combines with J gene TRBJ2-6; D is tentatively TRBD1 or TRBD2 (6 bases each). V was trimmed by 0 bases and J by 2 bases, leaving 14 bases between them. Germline CDR1 and CDR2: MNHEY and SVGAGI. The CDR3 runs to 18 residues. CDR3 sequence (DNA): TGTGCCAGCAGTTACTCGACGGGGGCGTTTACTGGGGCCAACGTCCTGACTTTC. Translated, it gives CASSYSTGAFTGANVLTF.

In nucleotides, the CDR3 is TGTGCCAGCACCATATCCGGGACAGGGCCCTCCTACGAGCAGTACTTC. It translates to CASTISGTGPSYEQYF. The chain links TRBV7-9 to TRBJ2-7; TRBD1 matches 9 bases. Trimming removed 7 bases from V and 0 bases from J; junction bases left unmatched: 10. CDR3 length: 16 residues. The V gene's germline CDR1 is SEHNR and CDR2 FQNEAQ (reference sequence).

In the case of this clonotype: Given a much more abundant clone one base away, this may be a read error. This chain links TRBV7-9 with TRBJ2-5; 7 nucleotides line up with TRBD2. The CDR3 length is 17 residues. Germline V lookup: CDR1 SEHNR, CDR2 FQNEAQ (reference sequence). The CDR3 DNA follows: TGTGCCAGCAGCGCCCCCGGGGAGGGAGGTTGGCAAGAGGCCCAGTACTTC. It translates to CASSAPGEGGWQEAQYF.

With regard to this clonotype: A much more abundant neighbour one base away suggests this may be a read error. The chain recombines TRBV29-1 with TRBJ1-1; D is perhaps TRBD1 (6 bases). Germline-derived CDR1 and CDR2 are SQVTM and ANQGSEA. This CDR3 is built from 12 residues. V lost 5 bases, J lost 5 bases, and 12 bases lay in between. CDR3 protein: CSVFEGGTEAFF. CDR3 DNA: TGCAGCGTTTTTGAGGGGGGAACTGAAGCTTTCTTT.

This CDR3 is CASSTAGTDTQYF. In DNA, the CDR3 is TGTGCCAGTAGTACCGCAGGGACAGATACGCAGTATTTT. The rearrangement uses TRBV19 and TRBJ2-3; possibly TRBD1 for D (5 bases). Trimming removed 4 bases at V and 3 bases at J, with 8 bases between. CDR1 is LNHDA and CDR2 is SQIVND in the germline V gene (reference sequence). CDR3 length: 13 amino acids.

This clonotype was recorded many times. V and J are TRBV5-1 and TRBJ2-3; D is perhaps TRBD1 or TRBD2 (5 bases each). This CDR3 comprises 14 residues. Trimming pared 2 bases from V and 6 bases from J, leaving 13 bases between. Looked up from germline, CDR1 is SGHRS and CDR2 is YFSETQ. DNA of the CDR3: TGCGCCAGCAGCTTCCTGGGGGTCCTCGATACGCAGTATTTT. Protein: CASSFLGVLDTQYF.